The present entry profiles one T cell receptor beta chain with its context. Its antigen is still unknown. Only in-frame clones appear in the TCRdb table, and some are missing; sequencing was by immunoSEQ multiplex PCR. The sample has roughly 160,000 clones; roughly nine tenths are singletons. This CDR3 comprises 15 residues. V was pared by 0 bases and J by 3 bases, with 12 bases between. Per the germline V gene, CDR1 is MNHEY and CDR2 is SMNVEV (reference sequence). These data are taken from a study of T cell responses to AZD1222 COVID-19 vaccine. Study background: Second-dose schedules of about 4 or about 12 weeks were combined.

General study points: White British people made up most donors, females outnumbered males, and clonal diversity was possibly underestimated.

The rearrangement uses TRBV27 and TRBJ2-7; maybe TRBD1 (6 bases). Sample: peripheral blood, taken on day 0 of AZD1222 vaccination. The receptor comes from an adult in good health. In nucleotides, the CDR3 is TGTGCCAGCAGTTTATCGATCACAGGGATCTACGAGCAGTACTTC. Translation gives CASSLSITGIYEQYF.